This T cell receptor (beta chain) is drawn from a study of glioma-infiltrating T cells after dendritic cell vaccination. Time point indicated: after dendritic cell vaccination, including at tumor progression/relapse. CDR1 is LNHDA and CDR2 is SQIVND in the germline V gene (reference sequence). This CDR3 has 14 amino acids. The trim removed 4 bases at V and 5 bases at J, leaving 7 bases unmatched. Sequencing used immunoSEQ multiplex PCR; TCRdb keeps in-frame clones, though not all of them. This table holds some 99,000 clones, around 80% found once. This chain connects TRBV19 to TRBJ1-2, with 7 bases identical to TRBD1. Sequenced material: blood, taken after dendritic cell vaccination. This clonotype was obtained from a human donor with glioblastoma. As DNA, the CDR3 is TGTGCCAGTAGTACTAAACAGGGGATATATGGCTACACCTTC. Its translation is CASSTKQGIYGYTF.